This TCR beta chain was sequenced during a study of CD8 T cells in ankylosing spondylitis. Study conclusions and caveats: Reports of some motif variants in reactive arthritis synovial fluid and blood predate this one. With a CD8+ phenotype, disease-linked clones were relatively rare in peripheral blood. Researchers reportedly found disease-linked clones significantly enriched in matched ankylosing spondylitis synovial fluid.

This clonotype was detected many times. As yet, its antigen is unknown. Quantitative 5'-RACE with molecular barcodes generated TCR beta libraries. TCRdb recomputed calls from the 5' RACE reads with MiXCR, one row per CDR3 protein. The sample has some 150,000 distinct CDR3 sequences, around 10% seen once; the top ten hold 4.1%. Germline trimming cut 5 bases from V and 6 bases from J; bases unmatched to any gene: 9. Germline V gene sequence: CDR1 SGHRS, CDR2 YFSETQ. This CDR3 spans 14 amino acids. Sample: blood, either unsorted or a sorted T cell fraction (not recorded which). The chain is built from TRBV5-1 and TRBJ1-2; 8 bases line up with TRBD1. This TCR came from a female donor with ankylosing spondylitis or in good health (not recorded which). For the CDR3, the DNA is TGCGCCAGCAGTCCAAAGGCGACAGGGGATGGCTACACCTTC. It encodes CASSPKATGDGYTF.